This passage covers 5 T cell receptor beta chains from one sample sequenced in a study of cytomegalovirus exposure and HLA in healthy donors (dated by TCRdb to about 2017). Library preparation used the immunoSEQ multiplex PCR assay. What TCRdb holds here is the immuneACCESS table cut down to in-frame rearrangements. Part of the clones is not present; checked against another copy, under half of the missing clones reflect an unresolved V gene, and the others are unexplained. The sample table lists 300,000 to 350,000 clones, roughly 90% of them with a count of one. The ten most abundant clones make up around 0.88% of the sample. Specimen: PBMCs. These receptors all stem from a man aged 30 to 45 in good health and CMV-seronegative.

This clone is a singleton in its sample. The rearrangement uses TRBV11-3 and TRBJ2-1; no clear D gene. The ends were cut back, 5 bases at V and 9 bases at J, with 14 bases in the middle. The germline V gene has CDR1 SGHNT and CDR2 YENEEA. This CDR3 is 13 amino acids long. The CDR3 reads CASSPIHPGEQFF. The CDR3 DNA follows: TGTGCCAGCAGCCCCATCCATCCAGGTGAGCAGTTCTTC.

The chain combines TRBV5-1 with TRBJ2-7, with 9 bases lining up with TRBD1. Per germline, CDR1 SGHRS and CDR2 YFSETQ. This CDR3 has 14 residues. V was clipped by 4 bases and J by 3 bases; unmatched bases: 5. CDR3 sequence reads: CASSTGQGFYEQYF. The CDR3 region has the DNA TGCGCCAGCAGCACGGGACAGGGATTCTACGAGCAGTACTTC.

This chain connects TRBV27 to TRBJ1-1, with 7 nucleotides matching TRBD1. The CDR3 has 13 residues. Germline values: CDR1 MNHEY, CDR2 SMNVEV (reference sequence). With V trimmed by 3 bases and J by 8 bases, 6 bases remained unmatched. The CDR3 DNA follows: TGTGCCAGCAGTTTGACAGGGAATGCAGAAGCTTTCTTT. This translates into CASSLTGNAEAFF.

The sample holds many counts of this clone. The CDR3 region has the DNA TGTGCCAGCTTGGGCGGGGGATCCTACGAGCAGTACTTC. Translated, it gives CASLGGGSYEQYF. V usage is TRBV2 and J usage is TRBJ2-7; 7 bases are a match to TRBD2. V gave up 8 bases and J gave up 1 base; unmatched junction bases: 5. The germline V gene encodes CDR1 SNHLY and CDR2 FYNNEI. CDR3 length equals 13 residues.

The V call is TRBV27, the J call TRBJ1-5; a possible D gene is TRBD1 (6 bases). Germline V CDR1 and CDR2: MNHEY, SMNVEV (reference sequence). The CDR3 contains 13 residues. V shed 6 bases and J shed 7 bases, with 13 bases lying between them. The CDR3 is CASSQGFSQPQHF. For the CDR3, the DNA is TGTGCCAGCAGCCAGGGGTTTTCACAGCCCCAGCATTTT.